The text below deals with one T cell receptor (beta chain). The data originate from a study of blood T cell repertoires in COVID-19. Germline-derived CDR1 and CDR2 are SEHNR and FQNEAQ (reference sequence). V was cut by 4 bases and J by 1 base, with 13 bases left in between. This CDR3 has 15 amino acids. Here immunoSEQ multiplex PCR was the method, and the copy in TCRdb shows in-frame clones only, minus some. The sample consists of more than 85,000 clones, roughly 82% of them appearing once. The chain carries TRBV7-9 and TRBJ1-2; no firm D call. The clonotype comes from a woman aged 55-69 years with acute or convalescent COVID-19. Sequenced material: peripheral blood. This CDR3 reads CASSSAARINYGYTF. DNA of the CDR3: TGTGCCAGCAGCTCCGCAGCGCGGATTAACTATGGCTACACCTTC.